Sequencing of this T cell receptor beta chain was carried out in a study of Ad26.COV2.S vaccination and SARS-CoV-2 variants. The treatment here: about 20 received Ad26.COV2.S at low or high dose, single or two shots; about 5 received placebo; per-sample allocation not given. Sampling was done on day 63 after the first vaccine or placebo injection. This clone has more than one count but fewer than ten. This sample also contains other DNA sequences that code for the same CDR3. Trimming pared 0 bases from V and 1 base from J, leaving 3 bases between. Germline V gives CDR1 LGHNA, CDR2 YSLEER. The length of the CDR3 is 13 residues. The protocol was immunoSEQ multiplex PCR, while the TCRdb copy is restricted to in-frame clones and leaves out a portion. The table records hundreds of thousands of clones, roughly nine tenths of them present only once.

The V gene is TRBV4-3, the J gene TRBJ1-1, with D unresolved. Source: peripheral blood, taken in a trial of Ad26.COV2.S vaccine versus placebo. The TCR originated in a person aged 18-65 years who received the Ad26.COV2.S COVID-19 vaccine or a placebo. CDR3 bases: TGCGCCAGCAGCCAAGATAGGAACACTGAAGCTTTCTTT. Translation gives CASSQDRNTEAFF.